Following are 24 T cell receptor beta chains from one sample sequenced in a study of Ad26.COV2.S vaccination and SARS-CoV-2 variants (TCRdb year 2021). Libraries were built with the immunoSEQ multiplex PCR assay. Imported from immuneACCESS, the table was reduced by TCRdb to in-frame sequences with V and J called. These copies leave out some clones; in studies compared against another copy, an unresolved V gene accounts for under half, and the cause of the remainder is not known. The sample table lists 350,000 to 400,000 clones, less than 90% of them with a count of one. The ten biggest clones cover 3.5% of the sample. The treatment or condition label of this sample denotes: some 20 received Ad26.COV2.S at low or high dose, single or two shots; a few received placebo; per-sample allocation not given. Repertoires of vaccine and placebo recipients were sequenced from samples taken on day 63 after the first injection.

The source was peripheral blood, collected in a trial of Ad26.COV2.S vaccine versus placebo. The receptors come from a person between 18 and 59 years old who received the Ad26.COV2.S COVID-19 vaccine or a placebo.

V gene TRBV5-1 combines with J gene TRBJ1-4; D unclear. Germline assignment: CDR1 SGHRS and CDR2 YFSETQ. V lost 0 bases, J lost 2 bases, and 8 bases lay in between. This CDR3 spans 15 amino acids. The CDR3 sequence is CASSLAGRTNEKLFF. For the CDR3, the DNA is TGCGCCAGCAGCTTGGCTGGACGGACTAATGAAAAACTGTTTTTT.

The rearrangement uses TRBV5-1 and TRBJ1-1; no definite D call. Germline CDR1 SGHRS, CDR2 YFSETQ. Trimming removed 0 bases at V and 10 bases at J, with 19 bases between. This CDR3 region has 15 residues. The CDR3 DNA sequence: TGCGCCAGCAGCTTGGGACTTATGACGGACCATCCAGCTTTCTTT. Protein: CASSLGLMTDHPAFF.

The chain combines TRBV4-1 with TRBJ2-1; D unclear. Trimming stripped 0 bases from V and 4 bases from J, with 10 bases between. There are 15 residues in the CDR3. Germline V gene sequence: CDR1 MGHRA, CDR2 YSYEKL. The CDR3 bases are TGCGCCAGCAGCCAAGATCGGACCCCGTACAATGAGCAGTTCTTC. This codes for CASSQDRTPYNEQFF.

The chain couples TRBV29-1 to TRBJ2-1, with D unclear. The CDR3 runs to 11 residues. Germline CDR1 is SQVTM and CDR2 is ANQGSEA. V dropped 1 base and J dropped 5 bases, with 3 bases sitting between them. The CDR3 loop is CSVEAHNEQFF. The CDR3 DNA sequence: TGCAGCGTTGAAGCCCACAATGAGCAGTTCTTC.

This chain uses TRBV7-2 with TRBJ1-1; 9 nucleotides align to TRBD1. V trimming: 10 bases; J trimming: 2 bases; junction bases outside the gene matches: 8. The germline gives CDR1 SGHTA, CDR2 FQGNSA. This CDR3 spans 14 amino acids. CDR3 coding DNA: TGTGCCAACAGACCGGGACAGGGTAACACTGAAGCTTTCTTT. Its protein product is CANRPGQGNTEAFF.

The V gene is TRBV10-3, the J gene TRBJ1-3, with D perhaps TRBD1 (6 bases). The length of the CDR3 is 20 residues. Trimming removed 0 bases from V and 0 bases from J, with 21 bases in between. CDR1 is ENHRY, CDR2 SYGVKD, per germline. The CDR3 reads CAISESRVKPGHNSGNTIYF. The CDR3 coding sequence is TGTGCCATCAGTGAGTCACGGGTAAAACCGGGACACAACTCTGGAAACACCATATATTTT.

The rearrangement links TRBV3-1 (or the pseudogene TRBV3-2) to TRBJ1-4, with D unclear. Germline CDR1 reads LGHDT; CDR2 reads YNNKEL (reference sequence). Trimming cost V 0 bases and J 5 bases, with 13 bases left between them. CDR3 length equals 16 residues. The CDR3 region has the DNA TGTGCCAGCAGCCAAGAGTTAGAGACTACAAATGAAAAACTGTTTTTT. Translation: CASSQELETTNEKLFF.

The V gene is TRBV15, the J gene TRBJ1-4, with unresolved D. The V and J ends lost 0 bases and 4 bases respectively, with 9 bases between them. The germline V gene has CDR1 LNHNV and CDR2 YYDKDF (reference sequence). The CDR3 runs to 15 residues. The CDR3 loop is CATSRDLAGNEKLFF. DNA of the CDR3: TGTGCCACCAGCAGAGATCTGGCCGGTAATGAAAAACTGTTTTTT.

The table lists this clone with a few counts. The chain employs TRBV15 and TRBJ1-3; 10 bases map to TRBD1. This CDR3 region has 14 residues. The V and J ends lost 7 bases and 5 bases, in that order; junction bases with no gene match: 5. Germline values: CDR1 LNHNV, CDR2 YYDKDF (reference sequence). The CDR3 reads CATIEGQGRNTIYF. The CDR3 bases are TGTGCCACCATCGAGGGACAGGGGAGAAACACCATATATTTT.

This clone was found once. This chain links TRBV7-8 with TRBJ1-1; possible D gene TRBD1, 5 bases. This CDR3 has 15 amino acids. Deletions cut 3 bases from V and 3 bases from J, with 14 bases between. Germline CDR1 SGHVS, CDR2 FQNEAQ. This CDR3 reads CASSFRGVSDTEAFF. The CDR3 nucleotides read TGTGCCAGCAGCTTTCGAGGGGTATCGGACACTGAAGCTTTCTTT.

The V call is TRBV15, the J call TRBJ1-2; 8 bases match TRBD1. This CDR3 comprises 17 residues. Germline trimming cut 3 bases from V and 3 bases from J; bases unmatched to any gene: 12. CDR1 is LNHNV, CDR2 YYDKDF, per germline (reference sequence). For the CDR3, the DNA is TGTGCCACCAGCAGGCCGGACAGGGCCGAGTATTACTATGGCTACACCTTC. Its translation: CATSRPDRAEYYYGYTF.

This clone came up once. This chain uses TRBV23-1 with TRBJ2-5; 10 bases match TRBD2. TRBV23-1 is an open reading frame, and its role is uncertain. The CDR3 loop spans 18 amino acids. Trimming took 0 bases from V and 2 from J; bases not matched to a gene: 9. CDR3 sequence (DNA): TGCGCCAGCAGTCAATCGATTGCTAGCGGGAGTATGCAAGAGACCCAGTACTTC. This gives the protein CASSQSIASGSMQETQYF.

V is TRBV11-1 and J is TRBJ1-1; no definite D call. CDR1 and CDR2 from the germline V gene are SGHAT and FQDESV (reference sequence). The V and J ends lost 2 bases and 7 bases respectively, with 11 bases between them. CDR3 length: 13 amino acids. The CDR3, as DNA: TGTGCCAGCAGCTTATTTGCTGCTAATGAAGCTTTCTTT. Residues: CASSLFAANEAFF.

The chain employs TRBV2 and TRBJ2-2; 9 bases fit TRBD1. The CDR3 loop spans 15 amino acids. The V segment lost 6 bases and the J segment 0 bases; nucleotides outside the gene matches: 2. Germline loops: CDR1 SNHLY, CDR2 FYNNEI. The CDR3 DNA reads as TGTGCCAGCAGGGGGACAGGGTCGAACACCGGGGAGCTGTTTTTT. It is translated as CASRGTGSNTGELFF.

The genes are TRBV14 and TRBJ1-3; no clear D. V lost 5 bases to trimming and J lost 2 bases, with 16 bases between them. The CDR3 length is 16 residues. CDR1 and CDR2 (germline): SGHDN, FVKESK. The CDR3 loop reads CASSASLGDAGNTIYF. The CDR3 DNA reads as TGTGCCAGCAGCGCTAGCCTCGGCGACGCTGGAAACACCATATATTTT. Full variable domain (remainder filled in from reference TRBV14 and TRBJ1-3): EAGVTQFPSHSVIEKGQTVTLRCDPISGHDNLYWYRRVMGKEIKFLLHFVKESKQDESGMPNNRFLAERTGGTYSTLKVQPAELEDSGVYFCASSASLGDAGNTIYFGEGSWLTVV.

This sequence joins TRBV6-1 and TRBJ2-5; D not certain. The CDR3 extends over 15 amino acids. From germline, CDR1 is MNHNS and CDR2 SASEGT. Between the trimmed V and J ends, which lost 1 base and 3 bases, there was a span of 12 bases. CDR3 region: CASSEGSVGEETQYF. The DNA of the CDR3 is TGTGCCAGCAGTGAAGGTTCGGTCGGTGAAGAGACCCAGTACTTC.

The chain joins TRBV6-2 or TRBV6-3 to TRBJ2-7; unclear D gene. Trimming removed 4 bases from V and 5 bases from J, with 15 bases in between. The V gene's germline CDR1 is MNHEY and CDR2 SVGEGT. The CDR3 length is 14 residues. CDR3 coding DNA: TGTGCCAGCAGTTTCCCCCTGACACGGGACGAGCAGTACTTC. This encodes CASSFPLTRDEQYF.

CDR3 in DNA: TGCGCCAGCAGCTTGGCCGCCAGGGCAGGTACTGAAGCTTTCTTT. Translating it yields CASSLAARAGTEAFF. V and J are TRBV5-1 and TRBJ1-1, with D tentatively TRBD1 (5 bases). Per the germline V gene, CDR1 is SGHRS and CDR2 is YFSETQ. This CDR3 is 15 amino acids long. V lost 0 bases to trimming and J lost 5 bases, with 14 bases between them.

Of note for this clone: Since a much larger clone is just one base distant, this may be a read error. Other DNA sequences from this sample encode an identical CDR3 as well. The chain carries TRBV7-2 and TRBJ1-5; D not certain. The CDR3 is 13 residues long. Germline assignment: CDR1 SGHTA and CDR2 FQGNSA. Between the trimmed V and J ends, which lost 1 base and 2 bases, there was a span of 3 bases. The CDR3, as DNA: TGTGCCAGCAGCTTAGACGGCAATCAGCCCCAGCATTTT. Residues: CASSLDGNQPQHF.

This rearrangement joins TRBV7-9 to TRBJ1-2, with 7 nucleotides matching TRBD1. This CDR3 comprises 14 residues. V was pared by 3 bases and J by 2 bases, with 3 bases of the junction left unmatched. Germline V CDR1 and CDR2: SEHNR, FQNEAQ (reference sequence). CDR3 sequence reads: CASSFAGGNYGYTF. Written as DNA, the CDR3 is TGTGCCAGCAGCTTTGCAGGGGGGAACTATGGCTACACCTTC. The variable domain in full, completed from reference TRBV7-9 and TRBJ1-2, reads DTGVSQNPRHKITKRGQNVTFRCDPISEHNRLYWYRQTLGQGPEFLTYFQNEAQLEKSRLLSDRFSAERPKGSFSTLEIQRTEQGDSAMYLCASSFAGGNYGYTFGSGTRLTVV.

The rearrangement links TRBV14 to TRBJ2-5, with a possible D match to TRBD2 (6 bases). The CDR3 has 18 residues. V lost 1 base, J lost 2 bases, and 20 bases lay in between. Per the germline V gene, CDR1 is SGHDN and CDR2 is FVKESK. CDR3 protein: CASSQGLRVAGYQETQYF. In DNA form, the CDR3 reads TGTGCCAGCAGCCAAGGTTTAAGGGTGGCGGGGTATCAAGAGACCCAGTACTTC.

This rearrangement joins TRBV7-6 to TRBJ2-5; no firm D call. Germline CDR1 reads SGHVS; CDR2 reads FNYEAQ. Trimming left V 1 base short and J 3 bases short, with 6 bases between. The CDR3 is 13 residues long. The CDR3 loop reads CASSLGVEETQYF. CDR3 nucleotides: TGTGCCAGCAGCTTAGGGGTCGAAGAGACCCAGTACTTC.

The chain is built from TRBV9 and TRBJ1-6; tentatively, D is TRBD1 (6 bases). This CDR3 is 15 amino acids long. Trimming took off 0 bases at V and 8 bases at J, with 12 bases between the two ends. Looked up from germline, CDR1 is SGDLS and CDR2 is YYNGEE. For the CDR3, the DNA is TGTGCCAGCAGCGTAGGGGGGGGCGGTCATTCACCCCTCCACTTT. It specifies CASSVGGGGHSPLHF.

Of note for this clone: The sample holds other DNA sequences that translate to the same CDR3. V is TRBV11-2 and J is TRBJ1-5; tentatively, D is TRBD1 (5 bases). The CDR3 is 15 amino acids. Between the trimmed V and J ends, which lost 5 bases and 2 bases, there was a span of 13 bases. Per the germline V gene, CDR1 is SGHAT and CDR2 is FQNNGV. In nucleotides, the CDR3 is TGTGCCAGCAGCCTGGGGGGGGTAGGCAATCAGCCCCAGCATTTT. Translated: CASSLGGVGNQPQHF.